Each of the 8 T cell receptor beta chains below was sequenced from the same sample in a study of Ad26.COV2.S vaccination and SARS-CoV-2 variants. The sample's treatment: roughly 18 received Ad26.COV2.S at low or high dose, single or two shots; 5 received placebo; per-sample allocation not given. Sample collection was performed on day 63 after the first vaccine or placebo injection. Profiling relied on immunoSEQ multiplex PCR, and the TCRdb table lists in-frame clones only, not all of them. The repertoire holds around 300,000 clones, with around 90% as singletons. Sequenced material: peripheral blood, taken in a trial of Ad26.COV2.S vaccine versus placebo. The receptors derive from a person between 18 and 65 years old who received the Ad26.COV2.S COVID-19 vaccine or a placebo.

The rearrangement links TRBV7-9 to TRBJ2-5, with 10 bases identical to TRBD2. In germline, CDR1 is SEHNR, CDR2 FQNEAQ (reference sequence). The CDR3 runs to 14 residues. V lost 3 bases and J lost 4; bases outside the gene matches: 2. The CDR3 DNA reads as TGTGCCAGCAGCTTCAGCGGGGGGGGAGAGACCCAGTACTTC. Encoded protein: CASSFSGGGETQYF.

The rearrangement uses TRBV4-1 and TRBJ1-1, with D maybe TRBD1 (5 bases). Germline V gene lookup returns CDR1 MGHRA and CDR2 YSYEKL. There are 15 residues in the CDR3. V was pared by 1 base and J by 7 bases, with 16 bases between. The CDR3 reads CASSQAGVDSIEAFF. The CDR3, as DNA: TGCGCCAGCAGCCAAGCAGGCGTAGACAGCATTGAAGCTTTCTTT.

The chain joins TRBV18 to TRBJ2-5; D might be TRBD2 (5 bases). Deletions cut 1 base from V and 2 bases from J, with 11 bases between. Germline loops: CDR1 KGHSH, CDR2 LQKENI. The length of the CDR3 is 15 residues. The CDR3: CASSPLIAPQETQYF. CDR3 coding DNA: TGTGCCAGCTCACCACTAATAGCGCCACAAGAGACCCAGTACTTC.

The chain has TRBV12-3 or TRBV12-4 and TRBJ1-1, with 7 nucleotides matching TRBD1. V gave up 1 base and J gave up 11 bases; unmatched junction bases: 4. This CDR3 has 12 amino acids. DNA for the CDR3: TGTGCCAGCAGTTTAGGCAGGGGGGAGGCTTTCTTT. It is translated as CASSLGRGEAFF.

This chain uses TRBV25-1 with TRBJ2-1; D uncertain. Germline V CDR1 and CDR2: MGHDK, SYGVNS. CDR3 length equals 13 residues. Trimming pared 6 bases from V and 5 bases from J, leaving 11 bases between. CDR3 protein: CASSMGRDNEQFF. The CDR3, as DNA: TGTGCCAGCAGCATGGGAAGGGACAATGAGCAGTTCTTC.

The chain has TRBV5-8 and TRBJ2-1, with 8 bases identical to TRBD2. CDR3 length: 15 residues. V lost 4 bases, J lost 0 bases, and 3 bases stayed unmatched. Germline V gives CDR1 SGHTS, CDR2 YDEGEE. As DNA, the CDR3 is TGTGCCAGCAGCCCTAGCGGGTTCTCCTACAATGAGCAGTTCTTC. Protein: CASSPSGFSYNEQFF.

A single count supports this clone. The CDR3 reads CASSPWGTANNQPQHF. In DNA form, the CDR3 reads TGTGCCAGCAGTCCCTGGGGGACGGCTAACAATCAGCCCCAGCATTTT. The chain is built from TRBV27 and TRBJ1-5; possibly TRBD1 for D (5 bases). Germline V CDR1 and CDR2: MNHEY, SMNVEV (reference sequence). The CDR3 length is 16 residues. V lost 5 bases to trimming and J lost 3 bases, with 17 bases between them.

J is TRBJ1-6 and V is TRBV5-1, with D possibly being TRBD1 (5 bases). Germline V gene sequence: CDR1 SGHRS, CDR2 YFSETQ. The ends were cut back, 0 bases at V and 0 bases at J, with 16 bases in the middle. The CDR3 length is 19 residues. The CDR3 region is CASSLAGGGTFSYNSPLHF. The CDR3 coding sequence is TGCGCCAGCAGCTTGGCGGGCGGCGGGACGTTCTCCTATAATTCACCCCTCCACTTT. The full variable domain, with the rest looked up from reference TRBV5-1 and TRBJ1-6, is KAGVTQTPRYLIKTRGQQVTLSCSPISGHRSVSWYQQTPGQGLQFLFEYFSETQRNKGNFPGRFSGRQFSNSRSEMNVSTLELGDSALYLCASSLAGGGTFSYNSPLHFGNGTRLTVT.